What follows are 16 T cell receptor beta chains derived from one specimen sequenced in a study of metastatic and nonmetastatic thyroid tumors. No patient received treatment before thyroid surgery. TCRdb re-processed the PCR reads through MiXCR. The data hold more than 2,500 clones, with about 30% observed a single time. The sequencing input was tumor tissue. Receptors were obtained from a female donor with papillary thyroid cancer or a benign thyroid nodule (not recorded which). Some clones in this sample may be carry-over from other donors' samples.

The chain combines TRBV28 with TRBJ1-1; weak D call: TRBD1 (5 bases). Germline-derived CDR1 and CDR2 are MDHEN and SYDVKM. The CDR3 is made up of 11 amino acids. V gave up 1 base and J gave up 13 bases, with 10 bases separating them. For the CDR3, the DNA is TGTGCCAGCAGTTTATCCAGGGTGGTTTTCTTT. Its translation is CASSLSRVVFF.

By share, this clone ranks as large. V gene TRBV25-1 combines with J gene TRBJ1-2; D ambiguous. Germline loops: CDR1 MGHDK, CDR2 SYGVNS. The V gene lost 2 bases and the J gene lost 7 bases, with 8 bases spanning the gap. The CDR3 consists of 12 residues. The CDR3 reads CASSEGGGGYTF. CDR3 sequence (DNA): TGTGCCAGCAGTGAAGGAGGCGGTGGCTACACCTTC.

The chain uses TRBV27 and TRBJ2-1; TRBD2 agrees at 7 bases. The CDR3 is 15 residues long. J lost 4 bases, V lost 2 bases, and 5 bases had no gene match. Germline CDR1 reads MNHEY; CDR2 reads SMNVEV (reference sequence). The CDR3 sequence is CASSLRGEGYNEQFF. The CDR3 DNA follows: TGTGCCAGCAGTTTACGTGGGGAGGGATACAATGAGCAGTTCTTC.

The V and J genes are TRBV20-1 and TRBJ1-3; the D is unclear. Germline values: CDR1 DFQATT, CDR2 SNEGSKA (reference sequence). V lost 1 base and J 1 base, leaving 8 bases between the germline ends. CDR3 length: 14 amino acids. CDR3 sequence reads: CSARGLKSGNTIYF. The CDR3 region has the DNA TGCAGTGCTAGAGGCCTGAAGTCTGGAAACACCATATATTTT.

This clone is labeled as large. The chain joins TRBV6-1 to TRBJ2-1; TRBD2 matches at 15 bases. CDR1 is MNHNS and CDR2 is SASEGT in the germline V gene. The CDR3 is made up of 19 amino acids. V trimming: 3 bases; J trimming: 7 bases; junction bases outside the gene matches: 13. CDR3 amino acids: CASSDKTGTSGRKRNEQFF. In nucleotides, the CDR3 is TGTGCCAGCAGTGATAAAACCGGGACTAGCGGGAGGAAGCGAAATGAGCAGTTCTTC.

The chain links TRBV30 to TRBJ1-2; TRBD1 is a possible D gene (6 bases). V lost 3 bases and J lost 8, with 13 bases in between. There are 12 residues in the CDR3. The germline gives CDR1 GTSNPN, CDR2 SVGIG (reference sequence). CDR3 protein: CAWSEDSRGYTF. The DNA of the CDR3 is TGTGCCTGGAGCGAGGACAGTAGAGGCTACACCTTC.

This clone was counted only a few times. This sequence joins TRBV28 and TRBJ2-1, with D unclear. The CDR3 is 17 amino acids. The germline V gene encodes CDR1 MDHEN and CDR2 SYDVKM. V was shortened by 1 base and J by 2 bases, with 15 bases between the two germline ends. CDR3 protein: CASSLFVRAGTYNEQFF. CDR3 in DNA: TGTGCCAGCAGTTTATTCGTTCGGGCAGGAACCTACAATGAGCAGTTCTTC.

V gene TRBV20-1 combines with J gene TRBJ2-7, with 7 positions matching TRBD1. This CDR3 region has 14 residues. The junction had 12 bases not matched to a gene; V was cut back by 6 bases and J by 4 bases. From germline, CDR1 is DFQATT and CDR2 SNEGSKA (reference sequence). The DNA of the CDR3 is TGCAGTGCAGCCTCCGGGACAGTCCTTTACGAGCAGTACTTC. This encodes CSAASGTVLYEQYF.

This clone was observed a handful of times. This chain links TRBV6-2 or TRBV6-3 with TRBJ1-2, with D hard to call. The CDR3 is 14 amino acids. Germline V lookup: CDR1 MNHEY, CDR2 SVGEGT. V was pared by 5 bases and J by 4 bases, with 14 bases between. The CDR3 loop reads CASSPTRGSYGYTF. In DNA form, the CDR3 reads TGTGCCAGCAGTCCTACTCGGGGAAGCTATGGCTACACCTTC.

This chain joins TRBV6-2 or TRBV6-3 and TRBJ1-5; possibly TRBD1 for D (6 bases). Looked up from germline, CDR1 is MNHEY and CDR2 is SVGEGT. The V end was cut by 8 bases, the J end by 7 bases, with 18 bases between. CDR3 length: 14 amino acids. The CDR3 bases are TGTGCCAGCGGCCGAACAGGGCGTGGCCAGCCCCAGCATTTT. Translated, it gives CASGRTGRGQPQHF.

The rearrangement uses TRBV20-1 and TRBJ1-6; D is uncertain. V gave up 3 bases and J gave up 6 bases, with 21 bases separating them. The CDR3 runs to 17 residues. The germline gives CDR1 DFQATT, CDR2 SNEGSKA (reference sequence). CDR3 amino acids: CSASLDMALPINSPLHF. CDR3 sequence (DNA): TGCAGTGCTAGCCTAGATATGGCCCTCCCTATTAATTCACCCCTCCACTTT.

V and J are TRBV2 and TRBJ2-5; D uncertain. Germline loops: CDR1 SNHLY, CDR2 FYNNEI. The germline V and J ends were trimmed by 7 bases and 0 bases, with 6 bases remaining between them. The CDR3 loop spans 12 amino acids. The CDR3 bases are TGTGCCAGCAACACACACCAAGAGACCCAGTACTTC. Amino acids: CASNTHQETQYF. Together with reference TRBV2 and TRBJ2-5, the CDR3 gives the full variable domain: EPEVTQTPSHQVTQMGQEVILRCVPISNHLYFYWYRQILGQKVEFLVSFYNNEISEKSEIFDDQFSVERPDGSNFTLKIRSTKLEDSAMYFCASNTHQETQYFGPGTRLLVL.

The rearrangement joins TRBV10-1 to TRBJ2-1; 8 bases map to TRBD2. CDR1 WNHNN and CDR2 SYGVQD come from the germline V gene (reference sequence). V shed 3 bases, J shed 10 bases, and the junction held 11 bases outside the gene matches. This CDR3 has 15 residues. The CDR3 nucleotides read TGCGCCAGCAGTGATCACGGGAGGGCCGGTAACGAGCAGTTCTTC. Protein sequence: CASSDHGRAGNEQFF.

The rearrangement joins TRBV9 to TRBJ2-1, with a possible D match to TRBD1 (6 bases). Looked up from germline, CDR1 is SGDLS and CDR2 is YYNGEE. With 0 bases removed from V and 2 bases from J, the gap between germline ends came to 9 bases. The CDR3 extends over 15 amino acids. The DNA for the CDR3 is TGTGCCAGCAGCGTAGATGGGGGCCCCTACAATGAGCAGTTCTTC. It specifies CASSVDGGPYNEQFF. The full variable domain, with the rest looked up from reference TRBV9 and TRBJ2-1, is DSGVTQTPKHLITATGQRVTLRCSPRSGDLSVYWYQQSLDQGLQFLIQYYNGEERAKGNILERFSAQQFPDLHSELNLSSLELGDSALYFCASSVDGGPYNEQFFGPGTRLTVL.

A few counts support this clone. The chain employs TRBV6-1 and TRBJ2-2, with D maybe TRBD1 (6 bases). This CDR3 has 18 residues. Trimming removed 4 bases from V and 3 bases from J, with 21 bases in between. CDR1 is MNHNS, CDR2 SASEGT, per germline. CDR3 region: CASSGSGTLVSDTGELFF. The CDR3 DNA follows: TGTGCCAGCAGTGGTTCCGGGACACTTGTTTCGGACACCGGGGAGCTGTTTTTT.

This clone was detected a few times. The rearrangement uses TRBV6-5 and TRBJ1-6; D may be TRBD1 (6 bases). This CDR3 has 14 amino acids. V dropped 7 bases and J dropped 7 bases, with 14 bases sitting between them. The V gene's germline CDR1 is MNHEY and CDR2 SVGAGI. The CDR3 coding sequence is TGTGCCAGCATTGACTCAGGGGAGAATTCACCCCTCCACTTT. It specifies CASIDSGENSPLHF.